These 16 T cell receptor beta chains came from one sample sequenced in a study of shared clonotypes between healthy human individuals. TCRdb's table, derived via immunoSEQ multiplex PCR, lists solely in-frame clones and lacks some. This table has 2 million to 2.5 million clones, approximately 96% appearing once. Sequenced: naive CD4+ T cells sorted from blood. Subset of the sample: CD45RA+ positively selected. The receptors here all came from a man between 18 and 29 years old in good health.

The rearrangement uses TRBV18 and TRBJ2-7; D gene ambiguous. V shed 3 bases and J shed 6 bases, with 18 bases lying between them. The germline CDR1 and CDR2 sequences are KGHSH and LQKENI. The length of the CDR3 is 15 residues. The CDR3 coding sequence is TGTGCCAGCTCACCCCCGGACCTAACCACCTCCGAGCAGTACTTC. This codes for CASSPPDLTTSEQYF.

The chain couples TRBV7-9 to TRBJ1-1; D ambiguous. V lost 3 bases to trimming and J lost 1 base, with 6 bases between them. Germline CDR1 and CDR2: SEHNR and FQNEAQ (reference sequence). The CDR3 covers 13 residues. The CDR3 coding sequence is TGTGCCAGCAGCTTTTTGGCGAACACTGAAGCTTTCTTT. Its protein product is CASSFLANTEAFF.

Concerning this clone itself: Other DNA sequences in this sample translate to the same CDR3. V gene TRBV30 combines with J gene TRBJ2-2; tentative D call: TRBD2 (6 bases). Trimming took 4 bases from V and 5 from J, leaving 11 bases between them. CDR1 is GTSNPN and CDR2 is SVGIG in the germline V gene (reference sequence). This CDR3 spans 13 amino acids. This CDR3 is CAWNGRGTGELFF. CDR3 nucleotides: TGTGCCTGGAACGGGAGAGGGACCGGGGAGCTGTTTTTT.

This clone was counted a single time. The chain recombines TRBV5-1 with TRBJ2-4, with 7 bases fitting TRBD1. The CDR3 extends over 14 amino acids. V shed 4 bases and J 8 bases; nucleotides not matched to a gene: 9. Germline V gives CDR1 SGHRS, CDR2 YFSETQ. CDR3 amino acids: CASSTTGSKDIQYF. CDR3 sequence (DNA): TGCGCCAGCAGCACGACAGGGTCGAAAGACATTCAGTACTTC.

V is TRBV29-1 and J is TRBJ2-7, with TRBD1 identical over 11 bases. The CDR3 extends over 15 amino acids. The junction had 14 bases not matched to a gene; V was cut back by 7 bases and J by 6 bases. The germline V gene encodes CDR1 SQVTM and CDR2 ANQGSEA. This chain's CDR3 is CSAGQGAMSASEQYF. In DNA, the CDR3 is TGCAGCGCTGGACAGGGGGCCATGTCCGCCAGCGAGCAGTACTTC.

V and J are TRBV11-2 and TRBJ2-1; 7 positions agree with TRBD2. V shed 4 bases, J shed 16 bases, and the junction held 13 bases outside the gene matches. Germline CDR1 and CDR2: SGHAT and FQNNGV. There are 13 residues in the CDR3. The CDR3 DNA reads TGTGCCAGCAGCTCCGACCAGCTAGCGGTTGAATTCTTC. This sequence encodes CASSSDQLAVEFF.

This chain uses TRBV7-2 with TRBJ1-1; D is possibly TRBD1 (5 bases). The CDR3 loop spans 15 amino acids. In germline, CDR1 is SGHTA, CDR2 FQGNSA. Trimming removed 5 bases at V and 1 base at J, with 14 bases between. DNA for the CDR3: TGTGCCAGCAGCGCGTCGGGACGGACGAACACTGAAGCTTTCTTT. This encodes CASSASGRTNTEAFF. Based on the CDR3 plus reference TRBV7-2 and TRBJ1-1, the full variable domain is GAGVSQSPSNKVTEKGKDVELRCDPISGHTALYWYRQSLGQGLEFLIYFQGNSAPDKSGLPSDRFSAERTGGSVSTLTIQRTQQEDSAVYLCASSASGRTNTEAFFGQGTRLTVV.

This chain uses TRBV10-2 with TRBJ2-7; TRBD2 matches at 7 bases. V shed 2 bases and J 4 bases; nucleotides not matched to a gene: 5. Germline CDR1 WSHSY, CDR2 SAAADI. The CDR3 runs 14 residues. This chain's CDR3 is CASSEAGVFYEQYF. In DNA form, the CDR3 reads TGCGCCAGCAGTGAGGCGGGAGTATTTTACGAGCAGTACTTC.

Details on this clone: The same CDR3 arises from other DNA sequences in this sample as well. The chain employs TRBV5-1 and TRBJ1-1; 7 bases are shared with TRBD1. Trimming took 2 bases from V and 0 from J; bases not matched to a gene: 1. The CDR3 contains 14 residues. Germline-derived CDR1 and CDR2 are SGHRS and YFSETQ. The CDR3 here is CASSLGTVNTEAFF. The CDR3 DNA reads as TGCGCCAGCAGCTTAGGGACAGTGAACACTGAAGCTTTCTTT.

The genes are TRBV29-1 and TRBJ2-7; D might be TRBD1 (6 bases). Trimming shortened V by 7 bases and J by 0 bases, and 13 bases separated the two germline ends. The CDR3 runs to 13 residues. From germline, CDR1 is SQVTM and CDR2 ANQGSEA. The CDR3 loop reads CSAKQGTSYEQYF. The CDR3, as DNA: TGCAGCGCGAAACAGGGAACCTCCTACGAGCAGTACTTC.

Here the CDR3 DNA reads TGTGCCAGCAGCTCGAGGGGCAGGCTAAATGAGCAGTTCTTC. It encodes CASSSRGRLNEQFF. The chain combines TRBV6-1 with TRBJ2-1, with D perhaps TRBD1 or TRBD2 (5 bases each). Between the trimmed V and J ends, which lost 6 bases and 7 bases, there was a span of 16 bases. The CDR3 has 14 amino acids. The V gene's germline CDR1 is MNHNS and CDR2 SASEGT.

The CDR3 spells CASSPGERAQYF. The CDR3 DNA sequence: TGCGCCAGCAGCCCCGGGGAGAGGGCGCAGTATTTT. The rearrangement uses TRBV10-1 and TRBJ2-3, with D possibly being TRBD2 (5 bases). Germline lookup yields CDR1 WNHNN and CDR2 SYGVQD (reference sequence). V lost 6 bases and J lost 10, with 14 bases in between. The CDR3 is 12 residues long.

The genes are TRBV11-2 and TRBJ1-4, with D maybe TRBD1 (6 bases). Germline V gene sequence: CDR1 SGHAT, CDR2 FQNNGV. The CDR3 is 15 residues long. The germline V and J ends were trimmed by 0 bases and 9 bases, with 14 bases remaining between them. This CDR3 reads CASSLEGPGDKKLFF. Written as DNA, the CDR3 is TGTGCCAGCAGCTTAGAAGGACCCGGGGACAAAAAACTGTTTTTT.

This sequence joins TRBV2 and TRBJ2-5; no definite D call. Germline V gives CDR1 SNHLY, CDR2 FYNNEI. V lost 3 bases, J lost 4 bases, and 12 bases lay in between. The CDR3 length is 14 residues. The CDR3 protein is CASSEGQRLETQYF. CDR3 DNA: TGTGCCAGCAGTGAGGGTCAGAGGCTAGAGACCCAGTACTTC.

In DNA, the CDR3 is TGTGCCAGCAGGGAGACAGGGGCTTACAATGAGCAGTTCTTC. Its protein product is CASRETGAYNEQFF. The genes are TRBV6-6 and TRBJ2-1; 8 nucleotides agree with TRBD1. V lost 6 bases, J lost 4 bases, and 5 bases stayed unmatched. CDR3 length: 14 amino acids. Germline CDR1 reads MNHNY; CDR2 reads SVGAGI (reference sequence).

This chain joins TRBV19 and TRBJ1-5; 8 nucleotides align to TRBD1. CDR3 length: 14 amino acids. In germline, CDR1 is LNHDA, CDR2 SQIVND (reference sequence). V gave up 10 bases and J gave up 5 bases; unmatched junction bases: 10. CDR3 sequence: CATNSGQAYQPQHF. CDR3 in DNA: TGTGCCACCAACTCGGGACAGGCCTATCAGCCCCAGCATTTT.